The 17 T cell receptor beta chains listed next were all sequenced from one sample in a study of T cell responses to AZD1222 COVID-19 vaccine. TCRdb's copy holds only in-frame clones and misses some; the assay was immunoSEQ multiplex PCR. The table records 150,000 to 200,000 clones, around 90% of them present only once. Material: peripheral blood, obtained 28 days after the second AZD1222 dose. These receptors were obtained from an adult who received the AZD1222 COVID-19 vaccine.

J is TRBJ2-7 and V is TRBV20-1, with unresolved D. CDR1 and CDR2 from the germline V gene are DFQATT and SNEGSKA (reference sequence). With 3 bases removed from V and 6 bases from J, the gap between germline ends came to 15 bases. The CDR3 has 13 residues. The CDR3 loop is CSASMDPLSEQYF. The CDR3 nucleotides read TGCAGTGCTAGTATGGATCCCCTTTCCGAGCAGTACTTC.

In its sample, this clone was seen once. The chain employs TRBV2 and TRBJ1-1; D might be TRBD1 (5 bases). The germline V gene encodes CDR1 SNHLY and CDR2 FYNNEI. V lost 2 bases and J lost 5, with 9 bases in between. The CDR3 has 13 residues. The DNA of the CDR3 is TGTGCCAGCAGTGAATCGAGGGGTACTGAAGCTTTCTTT. Translation: CASSESRGTEAFF.

CDR3 bases: TGTGCCAGCAGCTCTCCATGGGAGACCCAGTACTTC. Its protein is CASSSPWETQYF. The V and J genes are TRBV3-1 (or the pseudogene TRBV3-2) and TRBJ2-5, with D unresolved. Trimming took 5 bases from V and 5 from J, leaving 9 bases between them. The CDR3 length is 12 residues. The germline CDR1 and CDR2 sequences are LGHDT and YNNKEL (reference sequence).

The count of this clone is one. V is TRBV6-5 and J is TRBJ2-7; D is uncertain. Germline V gives CDR1 MNHEY, CDR2 SVGAGI. This CDR3 contains 12 residues. V gave up 9 bases and J gave up 2 bases, with 11 bases separating them. The CDR3 spells CASSRGTYEQYF. The CDR3 region has the DNA TGTGCCAGTTCCAGAGGTACCTACGAGCAGTACTTC.

The chain employs TRBV3-1 (or the pseudogene TRBV3-2) and TRBJ1-6; no reliable D call. Trimming stripped 1 base from V and 6 bases from J, with 7 bases between. The germline V gene has CDR1 LGHDT and CDR2 YNNKEL (reference sequence). The CDR3 runs to 14 residues. CDR3 DNA sequence: TGTGCCAGCAGCCAAGTGGAAGGTAATTCACCCCTCCACTTT. Translation gives CASSQVEGNSPLHF.

This CDR3 reads CASSLGAGTYNEQFF. As DNA, the CDR3 is TGTGCCAGCAGCTTAGGGGCAGGGACCTACAATGAGCAGTTCTTC. This chain joins TRBV11-3 and TRBJ2-1; the D gene is possibly TRBD1 (5 bases). CDR1 SGHNT and CDR2 YENEEA come from the germline V gene. Trimming shortened V by 1 base and J by 2 bases, and 9 bases separated the two germline ends. The CDR3 is 15 residues long.

CDR3 sequence reads: CASSPPETYEAFF. DNA for the CDR3: TGTGCCAGCTCACCACCGGAGACATATGAAGCTTTCTTT. This chain connects TRBV18 to TRBJ1-1; D unresolved. Per germline, CDR1 KGHSH and CDR2 LQKENI. V gave up 0 bases and J gave up 7 bases, with 9 bases separating them. The CDR3 runs to 13 residues. Looking up the rest from reference TRBV18 and TRBJ1-1 gives the full variable domain: NAGVMQNPRHLVRRRGQEARLRCSPMKGHSHVYWYRQLPEEGLKFMVYLQKENIIDESGMPKERFSAEFPKEGPSILRIQQVVRGDSAAYFCASSPPETYEAFFGQGTRLTVV.

The chain uses TRBV18 and TRBJ1-2, with TRBD1 as a possible D gene (5 bases). V lost 6 bases, J lost 6 bases, and 11 bases lay in between. Germline CDR1 KGHSH, CDR2 LQKENI. CDR3 length: 12 amino acids. CDR3 in DNA: TGTGCCAGCTCGCCCCAGGGTGATGGCTACACCTTC. Translating gives CASSPQGDGYTF.

The chain has TRBV28 and TRBJ2-7; 9 bases line up with TRBD1. The CDR3 runs to 16 residues. Germline-derived CDR1 and CDR2 are MDHEN and SYDVKM. J was trimmed by 3 bases and V by 4 bases; bases with no gene match: 10. The CDR3 sequence is CASSSPSGQGLYEQYF. CDR3 in DNA: TGTGCCAGCAGTTCCCCCTCGGGACAGGGTCTCTACGAGCAGTACTTC.

The genes are TRBV5-1 and TRBJ2-7; maybe TRBD1 (5 bases). The CDR3 consists of 14 residues. With 0 bases removed from V and 3 bases from J, the gap between germline ends came to 10 bases. Germline-derived CDR1 and CDR2 are SGHRS and YFSETQ. For the CDR3, the DNA is TGCGCCAGCAGCTTGGTGGGCGACAGCTACGAGCAGTACTTC. Residues: CASSLVGDSYEQYF.

This chain links TRBV7-2 with TRBJ2-7; 9 bases match TRBD1. With V trimmed by 5 bases and J by 0 bases, 2 bases remained unmatched. The CDR3 is made up of 14 amino acids. Germline lookup yields CDR1 SGHTA and CDR2 FQGNSA. The DNA for the CDR3 is TGTGCCAGCAGCCAGACAGGGGGCTCCTACGAGCAGTACTTC. Protein sequence: CASSQTGGSYEQYF.

This chain uses TRBV7-2 with TRBJ2-5; D unresolved. The germline V and J ends were trimmed by 0 bases and 0 bases, with 8 bases remaining between them. Germline CDR1 and CDR2: SGHTA and FQGNSA. The CDR3 is made up of 15 amino acids. CDR3 DNA: TGTGCCAGCAGCTTAGCGGCTTGGTACCAAGAGACCCAGTACTTC. Residues: CASSLAAWYQETQYF.

This clone was seen more than once but under ten times. The CDR3 bases are TGTGCCAGCAGTTTTGAGGCCCTCTCGGACACTGAAGCTTTCTTT. Residues: CASSFEALSDTEAFF. The rearrangement links TRBV28 to TRBJ1-1; D gene ambiguous. Trimming pared 3 bases from V and 3 bases from J, leaving 14 bases between. This CDR3 has 15 residues. Germline V gene data show CDR1 as MDHEN and CDR2 as SYDVKM. Using reference TRBV28 and TRBJ1-1 for the parts outside the CDR3, the full variable domain is DVKVTQSSRYLVKRTGEKVFLECVQDMDHENMFWYRQDPGLGLRLIYFSYDVKMKEKGDIPEGYSVSREKKERFSLILESASTNQTSMYLCASSFEALSDTEAFFGQGTRLTVV.

The chain has TRBV5-6 and TRBJ2-5; the D is unclear. CDR3 length: 14 amino acids. The V end was cut by 3 bases, the J end by 3 bases, with 12 bases between. Germline CDR1 reads SGHDT; CDR2 reads YYEEEE. The CDR3 reads CASSSTSGEETQYF. Here the CDR3 DNA reads TGTGCCAGCAGCTCCACGTCGGGCGAAGAGACCCAGTACTTC.

The CDR3 bases are TGTGCCAGCAGCTGGACAAGCGGGGAGCTGTTTTTT. This encodes CASSWTSGELFF. This chain links TRBV7-2 with TRBJ2-2, with D perhaps matching TRBD1 (5 bases). Germline V gene data show CDR1 as SGHTA and CDR2 as FQGNSA. V lost 4 bases to trimming and J lost 7 bases, with 7 bases between them. The CDR3 totals 12 residues.

The V and J genes are TRBV5-4 and TRBJ1-1; TRBD1 is a possible D gene (6 bases). The CDR3 runs to 13 residues. Germline CDR1 reads SGHNT; CDR2 reads YYREEE (reference sequence). V gave up 1 base and J gave up 5 bases, with 9 bases separating them. The CDR3 nucleotides are TGTGCCAGCAGCTTGCAGGGGAGGACTGAAGCTTTCTTT. This translates into CASSLQGRTEAFF. Complete variable domain (other parts from reference TRBV5-4 and TRBJ1-1): ETGVTQSPTHLIKTRGQQVTLRCSSQSGHNTVSWYQQALGQGPQFIFQYYREEENGRGNFPPRFSGLQFPNYSSELNVNALELDDSALYLCASSLQGRTEAFFGQGTRLTVV.

This clone was seen just once. The chain couples TRBV15 to TRBJ1-2; D is perhaps TRBD1 (5 bases). Germline loops: CDR1 LNHNV, CDR2 YYDKDF (reference sequence). V was shortened by 6 bases and J by 6 bases, with 20 bases between the two germline ends. The CDR3 has 15 amino acids. The CDR3 nucleotides read TGTGCCACCAGTCTACTGAGGGGAGGGGAGGATGGCTACACCTTC. Protein product: CATSLLRGGEDGYTF.